These 8 T cell receptor beta chains came from one sample sequenced in a study of response to subunit inactivated influenza vaccine. Each CDR3 protein gets one entry after TCRdb re-called the RT-PCR reads with MiXCR. Altogether 650,000 to 800,000 distinct CDR3 sequences are present, 18% being singletons, with the ten largest covering about a tenth. The starting material was PBMCs from blood, obtained roughly 5 days after vaccination. The source is a man aged 50 to 60 who received an inactivated influenza vaccine.

The rearrangement uses TRBV19 and TRBJ2-5, with D unresolved. V lost 3 bases and J 2 bases, leaving 7 bases between the germline ends. Germline assignment: CDR1 LNHDA and CDR2 SQIVND (reference sequence). This CDR3 has 13 amino acids. CDR3 DNA sequence: TGTGCCAGTAGTATTAGGCAGCAAGAGACCCAGTACTTC. This gives the protein CASSIRQQETQYF.

This clonotype was seen more than once but under ten times. The V gene is TRBV5-1, the J gene TRBJ1-1, with 8 bases identical to TRBD1. CDR3 size: 12 residues. Germline V gene data show CDR1 as SGHRS and CDR2 as YFSETQ. V was pared by 4 bases and J by 7 bases, with 3 bases of the junction left unmatched. The CDR3 loop reads CASSPDRDEAFF. The CDR3 DNA reads as TGCGCCAGCAGCCCGGACAGGGATGAAGCTTTCTTT.

The rearrangement joins TRBV7-2 to TRBJ2-3; possible D gene TRBD2, 6 bases. The V end lost 6 bases, the J end lost 5 bases, and 12 bases lay between the germline ends. The CDR3 spans 13 residues. Germline CDR1 SGHTA, CDR2 FQGNSA. The CDR3: CASRYSGLDTQYF. CDR3 DNA sequence: TGTGCCAGCAGGTACAGCGGGTTAGATACGCAGTATTTT.

The rearrangement joins TRBV5-1 to TRBJ2-5; the match to TRBD1 covers 10 bases. The germline V gene has CDR1 SGHRS and CDR2 YFSETQ. The ends lost 4 bases at V and 5 bases at J; junction bases unmatched: 2. The CDR3 has 13 amino acids. CDR3 sequence (DNA): TGCGCCAGCAGCAAGGGACAGGGGGAGACCCAGTACTTC. Translating it yields CASSKGQGETQYF. The full variable domain, with the rest looked up from reference TRBV5-1 and TRBJ2-5, is KAGVTQTPRYLIKTRGQQVTLSCSPISGHRSVSWYQQTPGQGLQFLFEYFSETQRNKGNFPGRFSGRQFSNSRSEMNVSTLELGDSALYLCASSKGQGETQYFGPGTRLLVL.

The chain uses TRBV6-6 and TRBJ2-5, with 9 bases fitting TRBD2. The ends lost 8 bases at V and 4 bases at J; junction bases unmatched: 5. Germline V gene lookup returns CDR1 MNHNY and CDR2 SVGAGI (reference sequence). CDR3 length: 13 residues. CDR3 bases: TGTGCCAGCGCCGGCGGGAGGGGAGAGACCCAGTACTTC. It encodes CASAGGRGETQYF.

The sample holds a few counts of this clonotype. The rearrangement links TRBV20-1 to TRBJ2-7; TRBD1 aligns across 9 bases. The CDR3 has 14 amino acids. J gave up 2 bases and V 6 bases, and 8 bases lay outside the gene matches. Germline V gene sequence: CDR1 DFQATT, CDR2 SNEGSKA (reference sequence). The DNA of the CDR3 is TGCAGTGCACCGAAGGGGACAGGGCCCTACGAGCAGTACTTC. Its translation: CSAPKGTGPYEQYF.

The chain is built from TRBV29-1 and TRBJ2-7; 12 nucleotides align to TRBD2. V was pared by 8 bases and J by 6 bases, with 5 bases of the junction left unmatched. The CDR3 extends over 12 amino acids. The germline CDR1 and CDR2 sequences are SQVTM and ANQGSEA. The CDR3 DNA sequence: TGCAGCTACCGACTAGCGGGGGCCGAGCAGTACTTC. This gives the protein CSYRLAGAEQYF.

This clonotype was picked up a small number of times. V usage is TRBV5-5 and J usage is TRBJ1-1, with a tentative D call TRBD1 (6 bases). The CDR3 has 14 amino acids. Trimming pared 1 base from V and 6 bases from J, leaving 13 bases between. The V gene's germline CDR1 is SGHKS and CDR2 YYEKEE (reference sequence). The CDR3: CASSLSGGGAEAFF. CDR3 sequence (DNA): TGTGCCAGCAGCTTGAGCGGGGGCGGTGCTGAAGCTTTCTTT.